Listed below are T cell receptor beta chains from one sample, sequenced in a study of T cells in Graves' hyperthyroidism and ophthalmopathy. TCRdb passed the multiplex PCR reads through MiXCR, listing each CDR3 protein once. Among a few hundred thousand distinct CDR3 sequences listed, roughly an eighth were seen once. Sequencing was performed on blood. The origin of the receptors is a woman aged 40 to 55 with Graves' ophthalmopathy. The CDR3 runs from the conserved cysteine through the conserved F or W. Each record gives: D gene, CDR3 length, V gene, J gene, CDR3 protein. The D gene is left open where the match is weak.

d_gene: -
len: 17
v_gene: TRBV6-4
j_gene: TRBJ2-2
CDR3aa: CASSEGKDYTFTGELFF

d_gene: TRBD1
len: 16
v_gene: TRBV5-6
j_gene: TRBJ2-1
CDR3aa: CASSKATGGSYNEQFF

d_gene: TRBD1
len: 15
v_gene: TRBV6-4
j_gene: TRBJ1-3
CDR3aa: CASSPDRDSGNTIYF

d_gene: TRBD1
len: 16
v_gene: TRBV19
j_gene: TRBJ1-5
CDR3aa: CASKSVRDRESQPQHF

d_gene: TRBD2
len: 15
v_gene: TRBV27
j_gene: TRBJ2-1
CDR3aa: CASSELAGGRREQFF

d_gene: -
len: 15
v_gene: TRBV27
j_gene: TRBJ1-5
CDR3aa: CASSLGTLGNQPQHF

d_gene: TRBD1
len: 18
v_gene: TRBV5-1
j_gene: TRBJ1-2
CDR3aa: CASSLFSFGTGHNYGYTF

d_gene: -
len: 12
v_gene: TRBV2
j_gene: TRBJ2-5
CDR3aa: CASSYREETQYF

d_gene: -
len: 16
v_gene: TRBV20-1
j_gene: TRBJ1-2
CDR3aa: CSARGLTHGTSYGYTF

d_gene: TRBD2
len: 18
v_gene: TRBV7-2
j_gene: TRBJ2-7
CDR3aa: CASSLKRTSGRLAYEQYF

d_gene: -
len: 11
v_gene: TRBV10-3
j_gene: TRBJ1-1
CDR3aa: CAISGDTEAFF

d_gene: -
len: 14
v_gene: TRBV28
j_gene: TRBJ1-1
CDR3aa: CASKRDGWNTEAFF

d_gene: TRBD1
len: 14
v_gene: TRBV19
j_gene: TRBJ2-1
CDR3aa: CASRGDSSYNEQFF

d_gene: TRBD1
len: 16
v_gene: TRBV27
j_gene: TRBJ2-7
CDR3aa: CASSLFGAGGIHEQYF

d_gene: TRBD2
len: 16
v_gene: TRBV11-2
j_gene: TRBJ2-3
CDR3aa: CASSFTSGGFTDTQYF

d_gene: -
len: 17
v_gene: TRBV5-1
j_gene: TRBJ2-1
CDR3aa: CASSLGVGGASYNEQFF

d_gene: -
len: 15
v_gene: TRBV12-3/TRBV12-4
j_gene: TRBJ2-3
CDR3aa: CASSLRAGNTDTQYF

d_gene: -
len: 15
v_gene: TRBV5-1
j_gene: TRBJ2-6
CDR3aa: CASSSRSSGANVLTF

d_gene: TRBD1
len: 14
v_gene: TRBV6-6
j_gene: TRBJ2-7
CDR3aa: CASSYQGESYEQYF

d_gene: TRBD1
len: 15
v_gene: TRBV6-1
j_gene: TRBJ1-6
CDR3aa: CASSGRGRYNSPLHF

d_gene: -
len: 11
v_gene: TRBV2
j_gene: TRBJ2-7
CDR3aa: CASSWNYEQYF

d_gene: -
len: 13
v_gene: TRBV10-3
j_gene: TRBJ1-1
CDR3aa: CAISVAEGTEAFF

d_gene: -
len: 18
v_gene: TRBV20-1
j_gene: TRBJ2-3
CDR3aa: CSARDPLGLTPPTDTQYF

d_gene: -
len: 16
v_gene: TRBV11-2
j_gene: TRBJ2-6
CDR3aa: CASSLGPVSGANVLTF

d_gene: -
len: 15
v_gene: TRBV3-1
j_gene: TRBJ1-2
CDR3aa: CASSQVMGAGYGYTF

d_gene: -
len: 14
v_gene: TRBV2
j_gene: TRBJ2-7
CDR3aa: CASSEALWGYEQYF

d_gene: TRBD1
len: 15
v_gene: TRBV28
j_gene: TRBJ2-7
CDR3aa: CASSPLGTGDYEQYF

d_gene: TRBD1
len: 14
v_gene: TRBV2
j_gene: TRBJ2-1
CDR3aa: CASRLTRTGNEQFF

d_gene: TRBD2
len: 16
v_gene: TRBV24-1
j_gene: TRBJ2-1
CDR3aa: CATSEPAGGPLGEQFF

d_gene: -
len: 12
v_gene: TRBV5-5
j_gene: TRBJ2-3
CDR3aa: CASSLSEDTQYF

d_gene: -
len: 17
v_gene: TRBV4-2
j_gene: TRBJ2-1
CDR3aa: CASSQIPGLGSYNEQFF

d_gene: TRBD2
len: 16
v_gene: TRBV4-1
j_gene: TRBJ2-3
CDR3aa: CASSQATLAGGDTQYF

d_gene: TRBD1
len: 15
v_gene: TRBV2
j_gene: TRBJ1-6
CDR3aa: CASSADRVVGSPLHF

d_gene: -
len: 16
v_gene: TRBV12-3/TRBV12-4
j_gene: TRBJ1-1
CDR3aa: CASRSPGPRARAEAFF

d_gene: -
len: 19
v_gene: TRBV28
j_gene: TRBJ2-5
CDR3aa: CASSLPPSTGEDSEETQYF

d_gene: -
len: 14
v_gene: TRBV20-1
j_gene: TRBJ1-6
CDR3aa: CSARSVHYNSPLHF

d_gene: -
len: 15
v_gene: TRBV28
j_gene: TRBJ1-2
CDR3aa: CASSLRSSKNYGYTF

d_gene: -
len: 14
v_gene: TRBV7-2
j_gene: TRBJ2-3
CDR3aa: CASSLDRVADTQYF

d_gene: TRBD1
len: 17
v_gene: TRBV19
j_gene: TRBJ2-5
CDR3aa: CASSIEGWTGGQETQYF

d_gene: -
len: 14
v_gene: TRBV5-4
j_gene: TRBJ2-1
CDR3aa: CASSRDSRASEQFF

d_gene: TRBD2
len: 15
v_gene: TRBV28
j_gene: TRBJ2-7
CDR3aa: CASSIGLAGVYEQYF